This T cell receptor (beta chain) came from a study of cytomegalovirus exposure and HLA in healthy donors. Study conclusions and caveats: CMV antigen specificity was confirmed in vitro for three CMV-associated chains.

V lost 7 bases and J lost 5, with 14 bases in between. Germline assignment: CDR1 SQVTM and CDR2 ANQGSEA. This CDR3 region has 12 residues. Notes on this clone: Its antigen is currently unknown.

The PCR ran on 60 Vbeta and 13 Jbeta primers. TCRdb's table, derived via immunoSEQ multiplex PCR, lists solely in-frame clones and lacks some. The repertoire shows tens of thousands of clones; the top ten hold about 2%. This clonotype was sampled from a female donor in good health and CMV-seronegative. This chain joins TRBV29-1 and TRBJ2-5; tentatively, D is TRBD1 (5 bases). Material: PBMCs. For the CDR3, the DNA is TGCAGCGCCCAGGGTCTCCTGGAGACCCAGTACTTC. Amino acids: CSAQGLLETQYF.